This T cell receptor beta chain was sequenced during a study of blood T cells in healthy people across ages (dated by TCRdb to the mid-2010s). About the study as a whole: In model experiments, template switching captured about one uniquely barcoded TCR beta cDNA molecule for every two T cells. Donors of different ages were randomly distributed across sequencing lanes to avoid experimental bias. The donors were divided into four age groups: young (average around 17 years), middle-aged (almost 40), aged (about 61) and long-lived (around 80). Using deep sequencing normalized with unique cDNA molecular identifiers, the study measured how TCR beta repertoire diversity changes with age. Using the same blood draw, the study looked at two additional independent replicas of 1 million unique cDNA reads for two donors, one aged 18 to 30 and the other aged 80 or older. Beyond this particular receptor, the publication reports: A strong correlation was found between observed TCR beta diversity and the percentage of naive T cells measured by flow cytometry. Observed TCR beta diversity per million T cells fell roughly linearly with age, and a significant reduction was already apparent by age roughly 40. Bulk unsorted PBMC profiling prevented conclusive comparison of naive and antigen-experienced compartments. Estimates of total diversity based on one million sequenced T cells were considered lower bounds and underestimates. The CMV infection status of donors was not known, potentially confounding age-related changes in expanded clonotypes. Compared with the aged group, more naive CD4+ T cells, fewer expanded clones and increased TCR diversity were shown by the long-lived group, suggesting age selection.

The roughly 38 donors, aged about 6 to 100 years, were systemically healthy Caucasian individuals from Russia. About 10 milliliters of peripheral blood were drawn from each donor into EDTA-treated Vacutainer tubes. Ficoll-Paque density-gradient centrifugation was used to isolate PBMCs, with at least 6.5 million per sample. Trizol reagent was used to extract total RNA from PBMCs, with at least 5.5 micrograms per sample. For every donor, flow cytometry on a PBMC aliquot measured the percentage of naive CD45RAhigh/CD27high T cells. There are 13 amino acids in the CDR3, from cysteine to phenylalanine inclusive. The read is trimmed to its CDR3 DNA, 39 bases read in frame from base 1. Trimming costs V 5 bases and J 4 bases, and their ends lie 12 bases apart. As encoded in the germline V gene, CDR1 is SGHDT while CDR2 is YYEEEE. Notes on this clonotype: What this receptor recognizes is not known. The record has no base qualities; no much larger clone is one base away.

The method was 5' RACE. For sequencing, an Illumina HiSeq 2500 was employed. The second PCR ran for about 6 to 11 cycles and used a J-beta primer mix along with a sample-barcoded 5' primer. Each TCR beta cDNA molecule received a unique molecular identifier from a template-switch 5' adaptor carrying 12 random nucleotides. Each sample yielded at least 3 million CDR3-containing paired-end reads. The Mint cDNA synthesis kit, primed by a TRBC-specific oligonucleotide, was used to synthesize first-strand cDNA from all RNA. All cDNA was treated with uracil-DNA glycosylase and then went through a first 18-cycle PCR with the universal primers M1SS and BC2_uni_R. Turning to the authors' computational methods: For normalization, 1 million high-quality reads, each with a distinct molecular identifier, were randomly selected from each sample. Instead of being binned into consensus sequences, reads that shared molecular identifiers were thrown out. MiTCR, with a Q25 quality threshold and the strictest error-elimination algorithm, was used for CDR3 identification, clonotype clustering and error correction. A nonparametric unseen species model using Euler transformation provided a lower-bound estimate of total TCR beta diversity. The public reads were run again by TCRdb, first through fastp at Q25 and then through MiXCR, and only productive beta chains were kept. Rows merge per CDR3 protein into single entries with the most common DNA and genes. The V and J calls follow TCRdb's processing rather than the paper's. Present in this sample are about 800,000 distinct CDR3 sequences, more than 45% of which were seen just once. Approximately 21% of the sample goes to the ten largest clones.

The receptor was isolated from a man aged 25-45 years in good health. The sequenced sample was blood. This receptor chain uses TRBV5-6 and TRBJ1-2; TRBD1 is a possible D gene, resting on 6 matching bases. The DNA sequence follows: TGTGCCAGCAGAAAAGGACAGTCCTATGGCTACACCTTC. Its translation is CASRKGQSYGYTF.